The T cell receptor (beta chain) described here comes from a study of regulatory and conventional T cells in RAG deficiency. The study's findings and limits: In Omenn syndrome, Treg and Tconv repertoires overlapped >75%. Other subsets showed approximately 10-fold reductions, but Treg unique TCR beta sequences fell roughly 100-fold in these patients.

Regulatory T cells were sorted from blood as CD4+ CD25-high CD127-low cells. With respect to this clone: Its antigen is still unknown.

Germline CDR1 reads SGHAT; CDR2 reads FQDESV (reference sequence). The CDR3 loop spans 16 amino acids. Trimming cost V 5 bases and J 4 bases, with 20 bases left between them. The assay was immunoSEQ multiplex PCR, and TCRdb's table has in-frame clones only and misses some. The sample lists approximately 7,500 clones; around 90% were seen once. These records were also assigned to another study, of regulatory T cells. That source notes: Primers: 52 TRBV forward and 13 TRBJ reverse. In patients, unique TRB V-J pairs were restricted and V/J usage skewed, especially in Tregs.

The sequence derives from a human donor in good health. Input material: CD127- CD25+ CD4+ Tregs sorted from blood. The chain links TRBV11-1 to TRBJ1-2; D perhaps matches TRBD1 (5 bases). The CDR3 DNA reads TGTGCCAGCAGCCCCCCGGCAGGGAATATTGGCTATGGCTACACCTTC. It codes for CASSPPAGNIGYGYTF. Using reference TRBV11-1 and TRBJ1-2 for the parts outside the CDR3, the full variable domain is EAEVAQSPRYKITEKSQAVAFWCDPISGHATLYWYRQILGQGPELLVQFQDESVVDDSQLPKDRFSAERLKGVDSTLKIQPAELGDSAMYLCASSPPAGNIGYGYTFGSGTRLTVV.